Presented here are 28 T cell receptor beta chains from one specimen sequenced in a study of blood T cell repertoires in COVID-19 (dated by TCRdb to 2018 to 2020). Receptor libraries were prepared by the immunoSEQ multiplex PCR assay. TCRdb carries this immuneACCESS record with in-frame sequences only. Its versions omit some clonotypes, under half of them owing to an unresolved V gene in the studies checked, with the rest unexplained. Present in this sample are more than 95,000 clones, about four fifths of which were seen just once. The ten largest clones take up 17% of the sample. Sequenced: peripheral blood. The receptor source for this set is a man aged 25 to 45 with COVID-19, enrolled during active disease.

The chain links TRBV27 to TRBJ1-1; TRBD1 might be the D (5 bases). The CDR3 is made up of 13 amino acids. Germline lookup yields CDR1 MNHEY and CDR2 SMNVEV (reference sequence). V was cut by 4 bases and J by 4 bases, with 10 bases left in between. The CDR3 bases are TGTGCCAGCAGTTCGACAGTCCGCACTGAAGCTTTCTTT. It specifies CASSSTVRTEAFF.

The chain recombines TRBV28 with TRBJ2-5; possible D gene TRBD2, 6 bases. The V and J ends lost 1 base and 2 bases respectively, with 23 bases between them. The CDR3 contains 19 residues. Germline CDR1 MDHEN, CDR2 SYDVKM. The CDR3 DNA sequence: TGTGCCAGCAGTTTATCCCCCGGTCGAGAGGGTGGGGGGCAAGAGACCCAGTACTTC. As protein: CASSLSPGREGGGQETQYF.

The chain couples TRBV19 to TRBJ2-1; D may be TRBD2 (5 bases). V was shortened by 7 bases and J by 3 bases, with 16 bases between the two germline ends. The CDR3 runs to 15 residues. The germline gives CDR1 LNHDA, CDR2 SQIVND (reference sequence). The CDR3 sequence: CASTAEASYYNEQFF. In DNA, the CDR3 is TGTGCCAGTACCGCGGAGGCCAGTTACTACAATGAGCAGTTCTTC. The variable domain in full, with the rest retrieved from reference TRBV19 and TRBJ2-1, is DGGITQSPKYLFRKEGQNVTLSCEQNLNHDAMYWYRQDPGQGLRLIYYSQIVNDFQKGDIAEGYSVSREKKESFPLTVTSAQKNPTAFYLCASTAEASYYNEQFFGPGTRLTVL.

The chain employs TRBV5-1 and TRBJ2-7, with D perhaps TRBD2 (5 bases). V was cut by 0 bases and J by 5 bases, with 12 bases left in between. This CDR3 comprises 14 residues. CDR1 and CDR2 from the germline V gene are SGHRS and YFSETQ. The CDR3 is CASSLEVGSDEQYF. The CDR3, as DNA: TGCGCCAGCAGCTTGGAAGTAGGGAGCGACGAGCAGTACTTC.

The genes are TRBV29-1 and TRBJ2-2; 7 bases are shared with TRBD1. Germline V gives CDR1 SQVTM, CDR2 ANQGSEA. The CDR3 covers 11 residues. The ends lost 7 bases at V and 6 bases at J; junction bases unmatched: 2. The CDR3 DNA reads TGCAGCGCGACAGGGTCCGGGGAGCTGTTTTTT. Translating gives CSATGSGELFF.

The chain's CDR3 is CASRLMGSSGNYNEQFF. The CDR3 DNA reads TGCGCCAGCAGGCTAATGGGGTCTAGCGGAAATTACAATGAGCAGTTCTTC. The V gene is TRBV4-1, the J gene TRBJ2-1; the match to TRBD2 covers 7 bases. Trimming removed 6 bases from V and 4 bases from J; junction bases left unmatched: 15. The CDR3 has 17 amino acids. Germline V gene sequence: CDR1 MGHRA, CDR2 YSYEKL.

This chain joins TRBV7-9 and TRBJ2-1; D gene uncertain. V was trimmed by 5 bases and J by 5 bases, leaving 19 bases between them. This CDR3 region has 16 residues. Germline loops: CDR1 SEHNR, CDR2 FQNEAQ (reference sequence). CDR3 DNA sequence: TGTGCCAGCAGCGATAGTCGACTGGCTATCAACAATGAGCAGTTCTTC. Its translation: CASSDSRLAINNEQFF. The full variable domain, its missing parts supplied by reference TRBV7-9 and TRBJ2-1, is DTGVSQNPRHKITKRGQNVTFRCDPISEHNRLYWYRQTLGQGPEFLTYFQNEAQLEKSRLLSDRFSAERPKGSFSTLEIQRTEQGDSAMYLCASSDSRLAINNEQFFGPGTRLTVL.

The genes are TRBV6-5 and TRBJ1-1; a possible D gene is TRBD1 (6 bases). Germline CDR1 and CDR2: MNHEY and SVGAGI. V was cut by 6 bases and J by 6 bases, with 17 bases left in between. The CDR3 length is 14 residues. The CDR3 sequence: CASRNREKGSEAFF. In DNA form, the CDR3 reads TGTGCCAGCAGGAACAGGGAAAAAGGATCTGAAGCTTTCTTT.

V gene TRBV3-1 (or the pseudogene TRBV3-2) combines with J gene TRBJ2-6; 8 bases are a match to TRBD2. V was pared by 1 base and J by 4 bases, with 9 bases of the junction left unmatched. CDR3 length: 18 residues. CDR1 is LGHDT, CDR2 YNNKEL, per germline (reference sequence). CDR3 DNA: TGTGCCAGCAGCCAAGTGGCGGGGGGCTGGATGGGGGCCAACGTCCTGACTTTC. This encodes CASSQVAGGWMGANVLTF.

In regard to this clone: Other DNA sequences within the sample encode an identical CDR3. CDR3 amino acids: CASSPQGYGYTF. CDR3 sequence (DNA): TGTGCCAGCAGTCCACAGGGCTATGGCTACACCTTC. The chain couples TRBV6-5 to TRBJ1-2, with D perhaps TRBD1 (6 bases). V shed 5 bases and J shed 4 bases, with 8 bases lying between them. This CDR3 spans 12 amino acids. CDR1 is MNHEY and CDR2 is SVGAGI in the germline V gene.

The chain links TRBV7-8 to TRBJ2-1; 10 positions match TRBD2. This CDR3 contains 17 residues. Germline V CDR1 and CDR2: SGHVS, FQNEAQ. V lost 1 base, J lost 4 bases, and 7 bases stayed unmatched. The CDR3 sequence: CASSLVQRGGRYNEQFF. CDR3 DNA sequence: TGTGCCAGCAGCTTAGTTCAGCGGGGGGGCAGGTACAATGAGCAGTTCTTC. Based on the CDR3 plus reference TRBV7-8 and TRBJ2-1, the full variable domain is GAGVSQSPRYKVAKRGQDVALRCDPISGHVSLFWYQQALGQGPEFLTYFQNEAQLDKSGLPSDRFFAERPEGSVSTLKIQRTQQEDSAVYLCASSLVQRGGRYNEQFFGPGTRLTVL.

Worth noting for this clone: Mismatch with germline at one junction end may stem from a read error. The V and J genes are TRBV7-7 and TRBJ2-3; the D is unclear. In germline, CDR1 is SSHAT, CDR2 FNYEAQ (reference sequence). The CDR3 contains 13 residues. The CDR3 loop is CASSLALRDTQYF. The CDR3 bases are TGTGCTAGCAGCTTAGCCCTGAGGGATACGCAGTATTTT.

This clone has only a few counts. The CDR3 spells CASRLLTEAFF. The CDR3 DNA sequence: TGTGCCAGCAGACTACTTACGGAAGCTTTCTTT. J is TRBJ1-1 and V is TRBV28, with unresolved D. This CDR3 has 11 residues. CDR1 and CDR2 (germline): MDHEN, SYDVKM. Trimming removed 6 bases at V and 8 bases at J, with 10 bases between.

CDR3 residues: CASSSNRGRREKLFF. The CDR3 bases are TGTGCCAGCAGCTCCAACAGGGGGCGCAGAGAAAAACTGTTTTTT. The chain couples TRBV11-2 to TRBJ1-4, with 9 bases fitting TRBD1. Germline-derived CDR1 and CDR2 are SGHAT and FQNNGV. V lost 4 bases and J lost 8; bases outside the gene matches: 8. The CDR3 runs to 15 residues.

The chain carries TRBV11-3 and TRBJ2-2; D perhaps matches TRBD2 (5 bases). Germline V gene lookup returns CDR1 SGHNT and CDR2 YENEEA. The CDR3 runs 17 residues. With 4 bases removed from V and 6 bases from J, the gap between germline ends came to 21 bases. Here the CDR3 reads CASSWTGLTLNAGELFF. Here the CDR3 DNA reads TGTGCCAGCAGCTGGACGGGGTTAACCCTTAACGCCGGGGAGCTGTTTTTT.

This clone is a singleton in its sample. V usage is TRBV24-1 and J usage is TRBJ1-2; D is possibly TRBD1 (5 bases). The germline V gene has CDR1 KGHDR and CDR2 SFDVKD. The CDR3 contains 9 residues. CDR3 amino acids: CAGGGGYTF. The CDR3 DNA reads as TGTGCAGGCGGGGGAGGCTACACCTTC.

The chain couples TRBV5-5 to TRBJ2-3; 14 bases match TRBD2. V lost 2 bases to trimming and J lost 4 bases; unmatched junction nucleotides: 6. The CDR3 consists of 17 residues. Germline V CDR1 and CDR2: SGHKS, YYEKEE (reference sequence). CDR3 in amino acids: CASSLRTSGRMSDTQYF. CDR3 DNA sequence: TGTGCCAGCAGCTTACGGACTAGCGGGAGGATGTCAGATACGCAGTATTTT.

V usage is TRBV12-3 or TRBV12-4 and J usage is TRBJ1-1, with 7 nucleotides matching TRBD1. The V gene end was trimmed by 4 bases and the J gene end by 7 bases; junction bases not matched to a gene: 3. The CDR3 spans 12 residues. The CDR3 is CASSSGTDEAFF. CDR3 sequence (DNA): TGTGCCAGCAGTTCCGGGACAGATGAAGCTTTCTTT.

The rearrangement joins TRBV12-3 or TRBV12-4 to TRBJ2-7; D may be TRBD1 (5 bases). There are 13 residues in the CDR3. With 3 bases removed from V and 3 bases from J, the gap between germline ends came to 9 bases. The CDR3 nucleotides read TGTGCCAGCAGTTTTGAAGGGGTCTACGAGCAGTACTTC. The encoded protein is CASSFEGVYEQYF.

V is TRBV7-2 and J is TRBJ1-4; the D gene is possibly TRBD1 (6 bases). CDR1 is SGHTA and CDR2 is FQGNSA in the germline V gene. The CDR3 consists of 15 residues. With 7 bases removed from V and 13 bases from J, the gap between germline ends came to 25 bases. The CDR3 region has the DNA TGTGCCAGCACCCTAGGGGCAGGGGTAATGAACCGACTGTTTTTT. The encoded protein is CASTLGAGVMNRLFF. Supplemented by reference TRBV7-2 and TRBJ1-4, the full variable domain reads GAGVSQSPSNKVTEKGKDVELRCDPISGHTALYWYRQSLGQGLEFLIYFQGNSAPDKSGLPSDRFSAERTGGSVSTLTIQRTQQEDSAVYLCASTLGAGVMNRLFFGSGTQLSVL.

The V and J genes are TRBV5-1 and TRBJ2-1; 10 nucleotides match TRBD2. J gave up 2 bases and V 4 bases, and 9 bases lay outside the gene matches. The CDR3 runs 17 residues. Germline V gene data show CDR1 as SGHRS and CDR2 as YFSETQ. The CDR3 DNA reads as TGCGCCAGCAGCCCCGCTCCAACTAGCGGGGCCTACAATGAGCAGTTCTTC. Translating gives CASSPAPTSGAYNEQFF. Full variable domain (remainder filled in from reference TRBV5-1 and TRBJ2-1): KAGVTQTPRYLIKTRGQQVTLSCSPISGHRSVSWYQQTPGQGLQFLFEYFSETQRNKGNFPGRFSGRQFSNSRSEMNVSTLELGDSALYLCASSPAPTSGAYNEQFFGPGTRLTVL.

The gene calls are TRBV3-1 (or the pseudogene TRBV3-2) and TRBJ1-2; D is unresolved. The CDR3 loop spans 13 amino acids. Trimming stripped 4 bases from V and 11 bases from J, with 17 bases between. Germline V gene lookup returns CDR1 LGHDT and CDR2 YNNKEL (reference sequence). CDR3 nucleotide sequence: TGTGCCAGCAGCCCCCGCGGGGTAATGGAGTACACCTTC. Encoded protein: CASSPRGVMEYTF.

The chain recombines TRBV7-9 with TRBJ1-4; 9 bases line up with TRBD1. V gave up 3 bases and J gave up 0 bases; unmatched junction bases: 5. Germline V gene sequence: CDR1 SEHNR, CDR2 FQNEAQ (reference sequence). This CDR3 has 17 amino acids. CDR3 amino acids: CASSFGTGTPTNEKLFF. The CDR3 bases are TGTGCCAGCAGCTTCGGGACAGGGACTCCAACTAATGAAAAACTGTTTTTT.

The V call is TRBV6-5, the J call TRBJ2-7, with a tentative D call TRBD2 (7 bases). From germline, CDR1 is MNHEY and CDR2 SVGAGI. There are 15 residues in the CDR3. V lost 0 bases to trimming and J lost 2 bases, with 11 bases between them. DNA of the CDR3: TGTGCCAGCAGTTACTCGAGCGGGACAACCTACGAGCAGTACTTC. Translation: CASSYSSGTTYEQYF.

The chain joins TRBV7-9 to TRBJ1-1; 7 bases are a match to TRBD1. Per the germline V gene, CDR1 is SEHNR and CDR2 is FQNEAQ (reference sequence). The CDR3 consists of 19 residues. V trimming: 1 base; J trimming: 2 bases; junction bases outside the gene matches: 16. The CDR3 DNA is TGTGCCAGCAGCTTAGGGGGTAGCGGATCCGACAGGGCCAACACTGAAGCTTTCTTT. Amino acid sequence: CASSLGGSGSDRANTEAFF.

This clone was detected only once. This chain links TRBV9 with TRBJ1-1; TRBD1 aligns across 9 bases. The germline CDR1 and CDR2 sequences are SGDLS and YYNGEE. J lost 11 bases, V lost 2 bases, and 7 bases had no gene match. The CDR3 contains 13 residues. This CDR3 reads CASSVGTGKIAFF. The CDR3 DNA sequence: TGTGCCAGCAGCGTTGGGACAGGGAAGATCGCTTTCTTT.

About this clone: The sample holds other DNA sequences that translate to the same CDR3. The gene calls are TRBV9 and TRBJ1-3; D unresolved. Deletions cut 0 bases from V and 0 bases from J, with 7 bases between. The germline CDR1 and CDR2 sequences are SGDLS and YYNGEE. The CDR3 spans 15 residues. CDR3 bases: TGTGCCAGCAGCGTAGCCGGGAGCTCTGGAAACACCATATATTTT. Its protein product is CASSVAGSSGNTIYF.

This chain uses TRBV19 with TRBJ2-1; TRBD2 is a possible D gene (6 bases). This CDR3 has 15 amino acids. Germline CDR1 and CDR2: LNHDA and SQIVND (reference sequence). V was trimmed by 9 bases and J by 4 bases, leaving 19 bases between them. CDR3 amino acids: CASTPTGLWYNEQFF. The CDR3 nucleotides are TGTGCCAGCACTCCTACGGGACTTTGGTACAATGAGCAGTTCTTC.